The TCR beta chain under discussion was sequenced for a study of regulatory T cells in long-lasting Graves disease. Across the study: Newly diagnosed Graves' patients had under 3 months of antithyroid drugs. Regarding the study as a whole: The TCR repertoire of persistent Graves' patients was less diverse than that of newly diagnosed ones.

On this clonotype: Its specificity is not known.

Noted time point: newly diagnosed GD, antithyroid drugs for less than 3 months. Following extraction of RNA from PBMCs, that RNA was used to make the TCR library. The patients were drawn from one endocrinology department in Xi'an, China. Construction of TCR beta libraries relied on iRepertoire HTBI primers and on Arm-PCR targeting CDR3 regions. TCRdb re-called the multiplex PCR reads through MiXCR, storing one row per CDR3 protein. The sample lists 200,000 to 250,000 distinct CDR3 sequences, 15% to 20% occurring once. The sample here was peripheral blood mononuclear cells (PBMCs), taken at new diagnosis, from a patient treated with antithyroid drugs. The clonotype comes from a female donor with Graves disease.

The DNA for the CDR3 is TGTGCCAGTAGCCCTAGCGACCCGCTCACAGGTGAGCAGTTCTTC. It translates to CASSPSDPLTGEQFF. The J gene is TRBJ2-1, the V gene TRBV19, with D possibly matching TRBD2 (6 bases). Between the trimmed V and J ends, which lost 6 bases and 9 bases, there was a span of 21 bases. This CDR3 region has 15 residues. The germline gives CDR1 LNHDA, CDR2 SQIVND (reference sequence).